One and the same sample provided the 25 T cell receptor beta chains below, sequenced in a study of OX40 agonist ivuxolimab in advanced cancers. Receptor libraries were prepared by the immunoSEQ multiplex PCR assay. TCRdb holds this immuneACCESS table with in-frame rearrangements only. Some clones are missing; in checked studies, unresolved V genes explain under half, and the rest has no known cause. The sample table contains tens of thousands of clones; only one count was recorded for approximately 94% of them. Jointly, the top ten make up 8.5% to 10% of the sample. This specimen was CD4+ or CD8+ T cells sorted from blood, taken in a trial of the OX40 agonist ivuxolimab. These receptors all stem from an adult with an advanced solid tumor such as melanoma, head and neck, liver or kidney cancer.

The chain carries TRBV7-9 and TRBJ2-1; 13 nucleotides match TRBD2. The CDR3 extends over 18 amino acids. With 5 bases clipped from V and 0 bases from J, the junction kept 7 bases outside the gene matches. CDR1 SEHNR and CDR2 FQNEAQ come from the germline V gene (reference sequence). CDR3 in DNA: TGTGCCAGCAGCACGGGACTAGCGGGAAGGAGCTCCTACAATGAGCAGTTCTTC. Its protein is CASSTGLAGRSSYNEQFF.

The V and J genes are TRBV5-4 and TRBJ1-6; the D gene is possibly TRBD1 (6 bases). The germline V gene has CDR1 SGHNT and CDR2 YYREEE (reference sequence). Between the trimmed V and J ends, which lost 3 bases and 7 bases, there was a span of 14 bases. The CDR3 covers 15 residues. CDR3 in amino acids: CASSSRGSWNSPLHF. DNA for the CDR3: TGTGCCAGCAGCTCCAGGGGATCATGGAATTCACCCCTCCACTTT.

This clone was observed once. The CDR3 loop reads CASSKDRTNTEAFF. CDR3 bases: TGTGCCAGCAGCAAGGACAGGACTAACACTGAAGCTTTCTTT. The chain couples TRBV7-6 to TRBJ1-1, with 7 bases matching TRBD1. V gave up 5 bases and J gave up 2 bases; unmatched junction bases: 5. CDR1 is SGHVS and CDR2 is FNYEAQ in the germline V gene. The CDR3 consists of 14 residues.

The gene calls are TRBV28 and TRBJ2-5; 9 bases align to TRBD1. CDR3 size: 15 residues. The germline CDR1 and CDR2 sequences are MDHEN and SYDVKM. The junction had 9 bases not matched to a gene; V was cut back by 5 bases and J by 5 bases. The CDR3 DNA sequence: TGTGCCAGCAGTAGGACAGGGGCTAGTTGGGAGACCCAGTACTTC. Residues: CASSRTGASWETQYF.

This clone was seen a handful of times. The V gene is TRBV7-9, the J gene TRBJ2-6; D unresolved. Germline values: CDR1 SEHNR, CDR2 FQNEAQ (reference sequence). The CDR3 has 15 amino acids. Trimming left V 3 bases short and J 1 base short, with 7 bases between. The CDR3 loop reads CASSFSESGANVLTF. The DNA of the CDR3 is TGTGCCAGCAGCTTTTCCGAATCTGGGGCCAACGTCCTGACTTTC.

This chain connects TRBV7-8 to TRBJ2-7; D unresolved. The CDR3 loop spans 14 amino acids. V gave up 4 bases and J gave up 2 bases, with 12 bases separating them. Germline values: CDR1 SGHVS, CDR2 FQNEAQ. Here the CDR3 reads CASSSWAAPYEQYF. CDR3 nucleotide sequence: TGTGCCAGCAGCTCCTGGGCAGCTCCCTACGAGCAGTACTTC.

This clone occurred a few times. The V call is TRBV27, the J call TRBJ2-7, with D possibly TRBD1 on 5 matching bases. The germline V and J ends were trimmed by 5 bases and 2 bases, with 19 bases remaining between them. From germline, CDR1 is MNHEY and CDR2 SMNVEV (reference sequence). The CDR3 is 16 amino acids. CDR3 sequence reads: CASSPPPGRVTYEQYF. CDR3 in DNA: TGTGCCAGCAGTCCCCCCCCGGGCAGGGTAACCTACGAGCAGTACTTC.

This chain links TRBV2 with TRBJ1-2; 9 bases are shared with TRBD1. Germline V gives CDR1 SNHLY, CDR2 FYNNEI. CDR3 length: 14 amino acids. Trimming at V came to 6 bases and at J to 4 bases, leaving 6 bases not matched to a gene. The CDR3 nucleotides are TGTGCCAGCAGGCCTACAGGGGGCTCCTATGGCTACACCTTC. Protein sequence: CASRPTGGSYGYTF.

The chain carries TRBV23-1 and TRBJ1-1; no definite D call. TRBV23-1 is an ORF for which the function is uncertain. Trimming shortened V by 6 bases and J by 6 bases, and 8 bases separated the two germline ends. This CDR3 contains 11 residues. The chain's CDR3 is CASRIFPEAFF. Here the CDR3 DNA reads TGCGCCAGCAGAATCTTCCCTGAAGCTTTCTTT.

The V and J genes are TRBV28 and TRBJ2-1; D gene ambiguous. This CDR3 has 15 amino acids. Trimming removed 4 bases at V and 3 bases at J, with 13 bases between. Germline CDR1 reads MDHEN; CDR2 reads SYDVKM. CDR3 DNA: TGTGCCAGCAGTTCCCGACGGGCCTACTACAATGAGCAGTTCTTC. This encodes CASSSRRAYYNEQFF.

The chain joins TRBV19 to TRBJ1-4, with unresolved D. Germline V gene sequence: CDR1 LNHDA, CDR2 SQIVND (reference sequence). Trimming left V 3 bases short and J 4 bases short, with 6 bases between. The CDR3 totals 13 residues. DNA of the CDR3: TGTGCCAGTAGTATCCCCAGTAATGAAAAACTGTTTTTT. Amino acids: CASSIPSNEKLFF. The complete variable domain, with remaining parts taken from reference TRBV19 and TRBJ1-4, reads DGGITQSPKYLFRKEGQNVTLSCEQNLNHDAMYWYRQDPGQGLRLIYYSQIVNDFQKGDIAEGYSVSREKKESFPLTVTSAQKNPTAFYLCASSIPSNEKLFFGSGTQLSVL.

This clone appeared once. V and J are TRBV29-1 and TRBJ2-1; 11 positions agree with TRBD2. The germline CDR1 and CDR2 sequences are SQVTM and ANQGSEA. The trim removed 4 bases at V and 10 bases at J, leaving 3 bases unmatched. CDR3 length equals 12 residues. Written as DNA, the CDR3 is TGCAGCGTTGGAATAGCGGGGGGGGAGCAGTTCTTC. Amino acids: CSVGIAGGEQFF.

This chain connects TRBV11-2 to TRBJ2-7, with D maybe TRBD2 (7 bases). Germline CDR1 and CDR2: SGHAT and FQNNGV. This CDR3 is built from 14 residues. Deletions cut 5 bases from V and 4 bases from J, with 15 bases between. In DNA, the CDR3 is TGTGCCAGCAGCCCACAGGGAGGGGCATACGAGCAGTACTTC. As protein: CASSPQGGAYEQYF.

In its sample, this clone was seen once. The rearrangement uses TRBV19 and TRBJ2-1; weak D call: TRBD2 (7 bases). Per the germline V gene, CDR1 is LNHDA and CDR2 is SQIVND (reference sequence). The V end lost 10 bases, the J end lost 5 bases, and 18 bases lay between the germline ends. This CDR3 contains 14 residues. The CDR3 here is CATALGGQHNEQFF. The DNA of the CDR3 is TGTGCCACTGCCTTGGGGGGGCAGCACAATGAGCAGTTCTTC.

The rearrangement joins TRBV5-5 to TRBJ2-7, with TRBD1 matching over 11 bases. The CDR3 has 15 residues. Looked up from germline, CDR1 is SGHKS and CDR2 is YYEKEE (reference sequence). Trimming at V came to 0 bases and at J to 7 bases, leaving 6 bases not matched to a gene. CDR3 residues: CASSLAGQGVGEQYF. In DNA, the CDR3 is TGTGCCAGCAGCTTGGCGGGACAGGGGGTTGGGGAGCAGTACTTC.

The V and J genes are TRBV4-1 and TRBJ1-5, with D possibly matching TRBD1 (6 bases). Germline-derived CDR1 and CDR2 are MGHRA and YSYEKL. This CDR3 is 15 amino acids long. V was clipped by 4 bases and J by 4 bases, with 14 bases between them. This CDR3 reads CASSPRDTTNQPQHF. As DNA, the CDR3 is TGCGCCAGCAGCCCTCGGGACACTACAAATCAGCCCCAGCATTTT.

In regard to this clone: An end of the junction differs from the germline gene, which may be a read error. This sequence joins TRBV27 and TRBJ2-3, with TRBD1 identical over 8 bases. Per the germline V gene, CDR1 is MNHEY and CDR2 is SMNVEV (reference sequence). The CDR3 sequence is 13 residues long. CDR3 amino acids: CASSLIGTGTQYF. The CDR3 DNA reads as TGTGCCAGCAGTTTAATAGGGACAGGTACGCAGTATTTT.

The J gene is TRBJ2-4, the V gene TRBV4-1, with 8 bases that match TRBD2. The CDR3 extends over 15 amino acids. Per the germline V gene, CDR1 is MGHRA and CDR2 is YSYEKL. Germline trimming cut 0 bases from V and 6 bases from J; bases unmatched to any gene: 4. CDR3 sequence reads: CASSQDQAGGNIQYF. The CDR3 DNA is TGCGCCAGCAGCCAAGATCAGGCGGGAGGAAACATTCAGTACTTC.

The V gene is TRBV19, the J gene TRBJ2-2, with D tentatively TRBD2 (6 bases). Between the trimmed V and J ends, which lost 3 bases and 7 bases, there was a span of 15 bases. CDR3 length equals 15 residues. CDR1 LNHDA and CDR2 SQIVND come from the germline V gene (reference sequence). For the CDR3, the DNA is TGTGCCAGTAGTATTAGGTGGGAGGTTGGCGGGGAGCTGTTTTTT. This codes for CASSIRWEVGGELFF.

This rearrangement joins TRBV27 to TRBJ2-7, with D perhaps matching TRBD1 (7 bases). The CDR3 totals 15 residues. V was trimmed by 6 bases and J by 1 base, leaving 16 bases between them. Germline-derived CDR1 and CDR2 are MNHEY and SMNVEV (reference sequence). In nucleotides, the CDR3 is TGTGCCAGCAGCCCTGACAGGGACTTATCCTACGAGCAGTACTTC. Translation gives CASSPDRDLSYEQYF.

The rearrangement joins TRBV4-3 to TRBJ1-1; D is possibly TRBD1 (5 bases). The CDR3 runs to 15 residues. Trimming shortened V by 0 bases and J by 8 bases, and 16 bases separated the two germline ends. The germline V gene has CDR1 LGHNA and CDR2 YSLEER. This CDR3 is CASSQDRSVGGEAFF. CDR3 nucleotides: TGCGCCAGCAGCCAAGACCGGAGTGTGGGGGGAGAAGCTTTCTTT.

This clone was counted between two and nine times. The rearrangement links TRBV10-3 to TRBJ2-5; 7 nucleotides align to TRBD1. Germline lookup yields CDR1 ENHRY and CDR2 SYGVKD. After removal of 6 bases from V and 5 bases from J, the junction contained 12 bases not matched to a gene. The CDR3 length is 15 residues. The CDR3 sequence: CAISQGDRIVETQYF. The CDR3 coding sequence is TGTGCCATCAGCCAAGGGGACAGAATCGTCGAGACCCAGTACTTC.

The chain combines TRBV9 with TRBJ2-2, with D possibly matching TRBD2 (5 bases). CDR1 is SGDLS and CDR2 is YYNGEE in the germline V gene. The CDR3 spans 16 residues. Between the trimmed V and J ends, which lost 0 bases and 6 bases, there was a span of 15 bases. CDR3 coding DNA: TGTGCCAGCAGCGTAGAGTGGGAGAGGGTTTCCGGGGAGCTGTTTTTT. This encodes CASSVEWERVSGELFF.

The genes are TRBV9 and TRBJ2-1; no reliable D call. V was cut by 4 bases and J by 7 bases, with 12 bases left in between. The CDR3 has 13 amino acids. The V gene's germline CDR1 is SGDLS and CDR2 YYNGEE. CDR3 bases: TGTGCCAGCAGCCATGGGTTGATGAATGAGCAGTTCTTC. Translating gives CASSHGLMNEQFF.

The V call is TRBV5-4, the J call TRBJ2-1; 10 bases agree with TRBD2. Germline assignment: CDR1 SGHNT and CDR2 YYREEE (reference sequence). The CDR3 length is 15 residues. Trimming cost V 4 bases and J 9 bases; bases outside gene matches: 10. For the CDR3, the DNA is TGTGCCAGCAGCGGGGGGGGACTAGCGATGGGTGAGCAGTTCTTC. Translation gives CASSGGGLAMGEQFF.